One and the same sample provided the 15 T cell receptor beta chains below, sequenced in a study of post-analysis software for immune sequencing data. The TCR beta cDNA libraries contained unique molecular identifiers. Using its own MiXCR run on the PCR reads, TCRdb lists one record per CDR3 protein. The sample lists around 700,000 distinct CDR3 sequences, 55% to 60% occurring once. Antigen specificity for these receptors is unknown. Study-wide findings and caveats: Among roughly five TRBV segments more frequent in patients than controls were TRBV5-6, TRBV5-1 and TRBV20-1.

Sequenced material: blood. All receptors come from a girl aged 2-10 years with multiple sclerosis.

The chain uses TRBV10-2 and TRBJ2-1, with TRBD2 identical over 8 bases. Trimming took 7 bases from V and 0 from J; bases not matched to a gene: 11. Germline V gene lookup returns CDR1 WSHSY and CDR2 SAAADI. The CDR3 is made up of 17 amino acids. The CDR3 here is CASTEWNSGVSYNEQFF. As DNA, the CDR3 is TGCGCCAGCACCGAATGGAATAGCGGGGTCTCCTACAATGAGCAGTTCTTC.

The sample holds a few counts of this clonotype. V gene TRBV29-1 combines with J gene TRBJ1-2, with D possibly TRBD1 on 6 matching bases. The V and J ends lost 7 bases and 4 bases respectively, with 16 bases between them. The germline V gene encodes CDR1 SQVTM and CDR2 ANQGSEA. The CDR3 runs to 13 residues. As DNA, the CDR3 is TGCAGCGCCCGGGACACCACCGTCTATGGCTACACCTTC. This encodes CSARDTTVYGYTF.

V gene TRBV29-1 combines with J gene TRBJ1-1; a possible D gene is TRBD1 (5 bases). Germline V lookup: CDR1 SQVTM, CDR2 ANQGSEA. The V end was cut by 7 bases, the J end by 2 bases, with 17 bases between. The CDR3 contains 14 residues. The CDR3 is CSGIGDPFNTEAFF. In DNA, the CDR3 is TGCAGCGGGATAGGGGATCCTTTCAACACTGAAGCTTTCTTT.

This clonotype has just a few counts. V and J are TRBV4-1 and TRBJ2-7, with 10 nucleotides matching TRBD1. The ends lost 3 bases at V and 4 bases at J; junction bases unmatched: 3. The CDR3 covers 14 residues. Germline lookup yields CDR1 MGHRA and CDR2 YSYEKL. CDR3 protein: CASSQDRGTYEQYF. The CDR3, as DNA: TGCGCCAGCAGCCAGGACAGGGGGACGTACGAGCAGTACTTC.

A single count supports this clonotype. The CDR3 does not end in the conserved phenylalanine or tryptophan, so this is likely a read error. The V gene is TRBV10-2, the J gene TRBJ2-3, with TRBD2 identical over 10 bases. The CDR3 is made up of 17 amino acids. Per the germline V gene, CDR1 is WSHSY and CDR2 is SAAADI. The CDR3 sequence: CASSESQAGGWTDTQYL. The CDR3 coding sequence is TGCGCCAGTAGTGAGTCGCAAGCGGGGGGGTGGACAGATACGCAGTATTTG.

This clonotype showed up just a few times. The V call is TRBV15, the J call TRBJ1-5; the D is unclear. Germline V gene data show CDR1 as LNHNV and CDR2 as YYDKDF (reference sequence). The CDR3 has 15 residues. The V end lost 8 bases, the J end lost 0 bases, and 14 bases lay between the germline ends. DNA for the CDR3: TGTGCCACCGGGGAAACGGTCAATAGCAATCAGCCCCAGCATTTT. It specifies CATGETVNSNQPQHF.

To note about this clonotype: Because the CDR3 is missing its conserved closing phenylalanine or tryptophan, this is likely a read error. This rearrangement joins TRBV20-1 to TRBJ2-5; weak D call: TRBD2 (6 bases). Trimming shortened V by 0 bases and J by 5 bases, and 22 bases separated the two germline ends. This CDR3 region has 17 residues. From germline, CDR1 is DFQATT and CDR2 SNEGSKA (reference sequence). As DNA, the CDR3 is TGCAGTGCTAGAGATCGGGGTAGCGGTACCCTCGGCGAGACCCAGTACTTG. This encodes CSARDRGSGTLGETQYL.

This clonotype appeared a few times. The chain recombines TRBV7-2 with TRBJ1-2; D remains unclear. The CDR3 is 14 amino acids. V gave up 1 base and J gave up 4 bases, with 10 bases separating them. Per germline, CDR1 SGHTA and CDR2 FQGNSA. In DNA, the CDR3 is TGTGCCAGCAGCTTAGAGGGTTTTGCCTATGGCTACACCTTC. Encoded protein: CASSLEGFAYGYTF.

The CDR3 region has the DNA TGTGCCAGCAGTGAATGGCAGGGAGATTCGTCCTACAATGAGCAGTTCTTC. Its translation: CASSEWQGDSSYNEQFF. J is TRBJ2-1 and V is TRBV25-1; D could derive from TRBD1 or TRBD2 (5 bases each). Trimming cost V 1 base and J 1 base, with 14 bases left between them. This CDR3 has 17 residues. Looked up from germline, CDR1 is MGHDK and CDR2 is SYGVNS.

A few counts support this clonotype. This rearrangement joins TRBV7-9 to TRBJ1-5; the match to TRBD1 covers 8 bases. The germline V gene has CDR1 SEHNR and CDR2 FQNEAQ (reference sequence). V shed 4 bases, J shed 5 bases, and the junction held 4 bases outside the gene matches. The CDR3 sequence is 14 residues long. CDR3 amino acids: CASSSMTGDQPQHF. Written as DNA, the CDR3 is TGTGCCAGCAGCTCCATGACAGGGGATCAGCCCCAGCATTTT.

This clonotype showed up just once. The chain joins TRBV3-1 to TRBJ2-2; weak D call: TRBD1 (5 bases). The V end was cut by 4 bases, the J end by 6 bases, with 12 bases between. The CDR3 runs to 14 residues. Germline V gene lookup returns CDR1 LGHDT and CDR2 YNNKEL (reference sequence). Here the CDR3 reads CASSLPGLPGELFF. CDR3 nucleotide sequence: TGTGCCAGCAGCCTACCAGGGCTTCCCGGGGAGCTGTTTTTT.

There are a few counts of this clonotype. The rearrangement uses TRBV29-1 and TRBJ2-5; D may be TRBD2 (5 bases). The assigned J gene may be wrong: the sequence end matches TRBJ2-7 better. Germline CDR1 SQVTM, CDR2 ANQGSEA. The CDR3 is made up of 13 amino acids. CDR3 bases: TGCAGCGTTGCGACCAGGCTAGCCCACGAGCAGTACTTC. Translated: CSVATRLAHEQYF.

The CDR3 sequence is CSAKAGAGEQFF. CDR3 bases: TGCAGTGCTAAGGCGGGAGCGGGTGAGCAGTTCTTC. The chain has TRBV20-1 and TRBJ2-1; 7 positions agree with TRBD2. V lost 4 bases to trimming and J lost 9 bases; unmatched junction nucleotides: 6. This CDR3 is 12 amino acids long. Germline V gene data show CDR1 as DFQATT and CDR2 as SNEGSKA (reference sequence).

This chain's CDR3 is CASSRQVLSTDTQYF. In nucleotides, the CDR3 is TGTGCCAGCAGCCGACAGGTCCTTAGCACAGATACGCAGTATTTT. V usage is TRBV14 and J usage is TRBJ2-3; tentative D call: TRBD1 (6 bases). This CDR3 is built from 15 residues. Looked up from germline, CDR1 is SGHDN and CDR2 is FVKESK. V was trimmed by 4 bases and J by 0 bases, leaving 11 bases between them.

The chain employs TRBV4-1 and TRBJ2-3, with 10 nucleotides matching TRBD2. V lost 2 bases, J lost 3 bases, and 5 bases stayed unmatched. The germline CDR1 and CDR2 sequences are MGHRA and YSYEKL. The CDR3 has 16 residues. The CDR3 sequence is CASSQLAGVRTDTQYF. The DNA of the CDR3 is TGCGCCAGCAGCCAACTAGCGGGAGTACGTACAGATACGCAGTATTTT.